The rows below give T cell receptor beta chains drawn from one sample of a study of blood T cell repertoires in COVID-19. The repertoire was sequenced with immunoSEQ multiplex PCR; TCRdb's copy has only in-frame clones and lacks some. The sample holds roughly 140,000 clones; 88% are singletons and the top ten take roughly 10%. Specimen: peripheral blood. The receptors stem from a man aged 45 to 65 with active or convalescent COVID-19. Both conserved end residues are part of each CDR3. The D gene is left open where the match is weak. For some rows the clone size is stated as once, few or many, or as a class when expanded; others skip it.

d_gene	v_gene	abundance	j_gene	CDR3nt	CDR3aa
-	TRBV10-2	-	TRBJ2-2	TGCGCCAGCAGTGAGATAGGAGAGAACACCGGGGAGCTGTTTTTT	CASSEIGENTGELFF
-	TRBV6-5	-	TRBJ1-2	TGTGCCAGCAGTTCGGTAGGGAGCGACTATGGCTACACCTTC	CASSSVGSDYGYTF
TRBD2	TRBV2	-	TRBJ2-2	TGTGCCAGCAGTAGGCTAGCGGGAGCCACCGGGGAGCTGTTTTTT	CASSRLAGATGELFF
TRBD2	TRBV5-1	-	TRBJ2-7	TGCGCCAGCAGCGCTAGCGGGAGGAAAGACGAGCAGTACTTC	CASSASGRKDEQYF
-	TRBV19	-	TRBJ2-7	TGTGCCAGTAGTATACGAGCGCACACTTCCAACGAGCAGTACTTC	CASSIRAHTSNEQYF
-	TRBV28	-	TRBJ1-5	TGTGCCAGCAGTGCGCGGTGGTATAGCAATCAGCCCCAGCATTTT	CASSARWYSNQPQHF
-	TRBV7-6	-	TRBJ2-7	TGTGCCAGCAGCCAACCCAGGGGGGCGGGCGAGCAGTACTTC	CASSQPRGAGEQYF
-	TRBV28	-	TRBJ1-1	TGTGCCAGCAGTCCCCCGGACAGCTTAATGAACACTGAAGCTTTCTTT	CASSPPDSLMNTEAFF
TRBD1	TRBV6-2/TRBV6-3	-	TRBJ1-2	TGTGCCAGCAGTTCACCCTACAGGGGTGGCGGCTACACCTTC	CASSSPYRGGGYTF
-	TRBV7-8	-	TRBJ1-5	TGTGCCAGCAGCTTAGTCTTGCAGGGTTACGATCAGCCCCAGCATTTT	CASSLVLQGYDQPQHF
TRBD1	TRBV7-9	few	TRBJ2-1	TGTGCCAGCAGCTCACCGGGACAGGGGGCTGCTGAGCAGTTCTTC	CASSSPGQGAAEQFF
-	TRBV28	-	TRBJ2-7	TGTGCCAGCAGTCGAATTGCGGCCTCCTACGAGCAGTACTTC	CASSRIAASYEQYF
-	TRBV7-2	-	TRBJ1-2	TGTGCCAGCAGCCCGACAGGTGAATACTATGGCTACACCTTC	CASSPTGEYYGYTF
TRBD1	TRBV5-1	-	TRBJ1-5	TGCGCCAGCAGCCCGGGACAGGGAATAGATCAGCCCCAGCATTTT	CASSPGQGIDQPQHF
-	TRBV27	-	TRBJ2-7	TGTGCCAGCAGTCTATCCGGGAAAGGCTACGAGCAGTACTTC	CASSLSGKGYEQYF
-	TRBV2	-	TRBJ1-4	TGTGCCAGCAGTCGGCGGAATAATGAAAAACTGTTTTTT	CASSRRNNEKLFF
TRBD1	TRBV7-9	-	TRBJ1-2	TGTGCCAGCAGCCCCAAGGCCTTCAGGACAGGGGTTAACTATGGCTACACCTTC	CASSPKAFRTGVNYGYTF
-	TRBV27	-	TRBJ1-6	TGTGCCAGCAGAGATGCAGGGAAACCCTATAATTCACCCCTCCACTTT	CASRDAGKPYNSPLHF
-	TRBV10-3	few	TRBJ1-3	TGTGCCATCAGTGAGGGAGGCACCTCTGGAAACACCATATATTTT	CAISEGGTSGNTIYF
TRBD1	TRBV5-4	few	TRBJ1-6	TGTGCCAGCAGTTCAGGGGGGCTCTCCTCACCCCTCCACTTT	CASSSGGLSSPLHF
-	TRBV27	-	TRBJ2-7	TGTGCCAGTAGACGAAAGGGGGCGGGGCCCTACGAGCAGTACTTC	CASRRKGAGPYEQYF
TRBD2	TRBV27	-	TRBJ2-1	TGTGCCAGCAGTTGGGGACTAGTTAATGAGCAGTTCTTC	CASSWGLVNEQFF
TRBD1	TRBV7-6	-	TRBJ2-2	TGTGCCAGCAGCTTAGGGGGCCGGGACAGGAGGGCCCCAGAGCACACCGGGGAGCTGTTTTTT	CASSLGGRDRRAPEHTGELFF
-	TRBV10-2	-	TRBJ2-7	TGCGCCAGCAGTGAGCCAGTTTACAGACCCTACGAGCAGTACTTC	CASSEPVYRPYEQYF
-	TRBV7-9	-	TRBJ2-3	TGTGCCAGCAGCTTAGTCGCGGGGGGACAGGGAACCACAGATACGCAGTATTTT	CASSLVAGGQGTTDTQYF